These T cell receptor beta chains were read from a single sample in a study of T cell repertoires in ileal Crohn's disease. Assay used: immunoSEQ multiplex PCR; TCRdb lists only in-frame clones, some missing. The table includes around 15,000 clones, approximately 80% detected once. The specimen sequenced was ileal tissue. All receptors derive from an adult with Crohn's disease. Both conserved end residues are part of each CDR3.

j_call v_call cdr3_aa
TRBJ1-5 TRBV7-6 CASSLAGSNQPQHF
TRBJ2-1 TRBV4-1 CASSQRLPSGEQFF
TRBJ2-7 TRBV2 CASSRGGAYEQYF
TRBJ1-5 TRBV2 CASSGQATQPQHF
TRBJ2-7 TRBV18 CASSPGATYEQYF
TRBJ2-2 TRBV5-1 CASSFPEGSTGELFF
TRBJ2-7 TRBV29-1 CSVEGGSGTYEQYF
TRBJ1-2 TRBV5-1 CASSLVGQTFYGYTF
TRBJ2-7 TRBV18 CASSPQGSLHEQYF
TRBJ2-1 TRBV10-3 CAISVTSGSYSEQFF
TRBJ1-1 TRBV9 CASSEGTALNTEAFF
TRBJ1-1 TRBV5-1 CASSLLVENTEAFF
TRBJ1-5 TRBV15 CATSPRRGYGQPQHF
TRBJ2-2 TRBV5-1 CASSWGGEVGELFF
TRBJ2-7 TRBV11-2 CASSQQLAAVYEQYF
TRBJ2-2 TRBV6-1 CASSERRKVVGELFF
TRBJ2-1 TRBV27 CASSFGTTNNEQFF
TRBJ2-7 TRBV6-1 CASSGRTSGFSYEQYF
TRBJ1-2 TRBV5-1 CASSLETGNGYTF
TRBJ2-3 TRBV11-3 CASSCKRLASRDTQYF
TRBJ2-1 TRBV7-9 CASSPIGGEQFF
TRBJ1-1 TRBV5-1 CASSLASGGTEAFF
TRBJ2-1 TRBV4-1 CASSSGTGSYEQFF
TRBJ2-1 TRBV27 CASSPRLAGYNEQFF
TRBJ2-1 TRBV5-1 CASSLTPGQEGEQFF
TRBJ1-1 TRBV6-6 CASTKLGQSNTEAFF
TRBJ2-7 TRBV7-6 CASRRQGRTYEQYF
TRBJ1-1 TRBV10-3 CAITGTGGELSNTEAFF
TRBJ1-1 TRBV7-2 CASSYQQGLNTEAFF
TRBJ1-5 TRBV27 CASSLGAQNQPQHF
TRBJ2-7 TRBV6-5 CASRLFDTNYEQYF
TRBJ2-3 TRBV27 CASSLSPGGDEDTQYF
TRBJ1-4 TRBV14 CASSQGGQGNVEKLFF
TRBJ1-1 TRBV5-1 CASSLAGGTGEAFF
TRBJ1-5 TRBV10-3 CATAAGGASNQPQHF
TRBJ1-4 TRBV18 CASSPPTSAGEKLFF
TRBJ1-4 TRBV4-2 CASSQESGGVEKLFF
TRBJ1-4 TRBV6-6 CASSKTVTNEKLFF
TRBJ1-5 TRBV7-8 CASSRGQGGSSQPQHF
TRBJ2-3 TRBV5-6 CASSGDYFDTQYF
TRBJ2-1 TRBV27 CASSLSGGQAYEQFF
TRBJ1-4 TRBV5-1 CASSLGQSNEKLFF
TRBJ2-3 TRBV19 CASSLSGALTQYF
TRBJ1-2 TRBV5-1 CASSASGTVYGYTF
TRBJ2-7 TRBV15 CATSFPLDGKYEQYF
TRBJ2-7 TRBV7-9 CASSLAGAHEQYF
TRBJ2-7 TRBV4-2 CASSQDRHGTSYEQYF
TRBJ2-7 TRBV19 CASSIVWDSYEQYF
TRBJ2-3 TRBV19 CASSAPPGQGTDTQYF
TRBJ1-6 TRBV10-2 CASRLSARNSPLHF
TRBJ2-2 TRBV21-1 CASSKAYRGVAGELFF